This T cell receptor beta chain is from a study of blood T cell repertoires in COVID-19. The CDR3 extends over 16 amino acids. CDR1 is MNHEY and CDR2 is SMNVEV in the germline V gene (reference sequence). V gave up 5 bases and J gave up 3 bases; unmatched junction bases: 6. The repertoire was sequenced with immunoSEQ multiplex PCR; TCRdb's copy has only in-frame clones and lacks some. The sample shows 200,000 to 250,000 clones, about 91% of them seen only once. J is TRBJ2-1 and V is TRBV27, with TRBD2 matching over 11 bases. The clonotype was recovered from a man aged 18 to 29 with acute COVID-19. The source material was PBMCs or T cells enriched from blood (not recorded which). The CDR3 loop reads CASSAITSGSYNEQFF. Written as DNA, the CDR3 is TGTGCCAGCAGTGCCATCACTAGCGGGAGCTACAATGAGCAGTTCTTC.